This T cell receptor beta chain was retrieved from a study of cytomegalovirus exposure and HLA in healthy donors. General study results and limits: Researchers left out some V segments, among them TRBV6-2 and TRBV6-3, as indistinguishable. Some highly shared sequence variants likely arose as a pipeline artifact. A classifier reportedly called cytomegalovirus status with high sensitivity and specificity.

Amplification used 60 Vbeta primers and 13 Jbeta primers. This table comes from immunoSEQ multiplex PCR, and its TCRdb copy is limited to in-frame clones, with some not included. The data show 150,000 to 200,000 clones, around 75% seen once. Turning to this clone: No antigen is known for it.

Germline values: CDR1 SGHNT, CDR2 YYREEE (reference sequence). V was trimmed by 3 bases and J by 6 bases, leaving 7 bases between them. The CDR3 is 13 residues long. The chain links TRBV5-4 to TRBJ1-6; the D is unclear. The sequence derives from a man aged 35-49 years in good health and CMV-seropositive. Material for sequencing was PBMCs. The CDR3 sequence: CASSSTGNSPLHF. The CDR3 DNA reads as TGTGCCAGCAGCTCAACGGGTAATTCACCCCTCCACTTT. Full variable domain (outside the CDR3, taken from reference TRBV5-4 and TRBJ1-6): ETGVTQSPTHLIKTRGQQVTLRCSSQSGHNTVSWYQQALGQGPQFIFQYYREEENGRGNFPPRFSGLQFPNYSSELNVNALELDDSALYLCASSSTGNSPLHFGNGTRLTVT.